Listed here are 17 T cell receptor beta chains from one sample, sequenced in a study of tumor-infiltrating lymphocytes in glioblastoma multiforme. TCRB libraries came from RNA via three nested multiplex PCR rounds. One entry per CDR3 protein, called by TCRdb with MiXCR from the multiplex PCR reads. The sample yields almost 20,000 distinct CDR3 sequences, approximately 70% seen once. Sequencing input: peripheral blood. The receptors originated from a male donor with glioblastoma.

The CDR3 reads CASSGAGSTDTQYF. CDR3 DNA: TGTGCCAGCAGCGGCGCCGGATCCACAGATACGCAGTATTTT. The gene calls are TRBV6-5 and TRBJ2-3; D gene uncertain. CDR3 length: 14 amino acids. Trimming took 6 bases from V and 2 from J, leaving 12 bases between them. The germline V gene has CDR1 MNHEY and CDR2 SVGAGI.

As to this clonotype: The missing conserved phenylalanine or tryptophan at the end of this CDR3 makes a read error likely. The CDR3 is CASSVQQYTGELFS. The CDR3, as DNA: TGCGCCAGCAGTGTTCAACAGTACACCGGGGAGCTGTTTTCT. The V gene is TRBV10-2, the J gene TRBJ2-2; D is uncertain. Trimming took off 4 bases at V and 3 bases at J, with 9 bases between the two ends. The V gene's germline CDR1 is WSHSY and CDR2 SAAADI. The CDR3 length is 14 residues.

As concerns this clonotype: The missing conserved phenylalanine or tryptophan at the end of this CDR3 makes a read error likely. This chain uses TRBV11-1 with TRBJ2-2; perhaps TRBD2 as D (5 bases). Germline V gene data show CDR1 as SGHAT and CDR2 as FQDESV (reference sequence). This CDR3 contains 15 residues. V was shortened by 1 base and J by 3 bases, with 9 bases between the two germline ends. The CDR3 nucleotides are TGTGCCAGCAGCTTAGGGCTAGCTTACACCGGGGAGCTGTTTCTT. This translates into CASSLGLAYTGELFL.

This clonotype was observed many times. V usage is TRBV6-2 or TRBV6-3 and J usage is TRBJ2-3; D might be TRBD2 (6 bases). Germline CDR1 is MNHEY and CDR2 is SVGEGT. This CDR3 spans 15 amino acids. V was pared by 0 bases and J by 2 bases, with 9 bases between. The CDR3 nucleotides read TGTGCCAGCAGTTACTCGGGACTCCACACAGATACGCAGTATTTT. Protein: CASSYSGLHTDTQYF.

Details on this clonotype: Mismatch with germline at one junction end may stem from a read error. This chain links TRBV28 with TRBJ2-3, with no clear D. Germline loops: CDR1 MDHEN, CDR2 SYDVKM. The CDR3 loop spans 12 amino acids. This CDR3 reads CANSQYDDTQYF. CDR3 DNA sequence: TGTGCCAACAGTCAATACGATGATACGCAGTATTTT.

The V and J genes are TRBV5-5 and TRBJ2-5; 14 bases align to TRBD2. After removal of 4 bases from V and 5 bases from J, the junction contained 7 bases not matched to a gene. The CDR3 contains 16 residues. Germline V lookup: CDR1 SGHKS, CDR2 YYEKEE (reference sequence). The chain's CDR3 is CASSPGLAGVLETQYF. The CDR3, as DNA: TGTGCCAGCAGCCCGGGACTAGCGGGAGTTTTGGAGACCCAGTACTTC.

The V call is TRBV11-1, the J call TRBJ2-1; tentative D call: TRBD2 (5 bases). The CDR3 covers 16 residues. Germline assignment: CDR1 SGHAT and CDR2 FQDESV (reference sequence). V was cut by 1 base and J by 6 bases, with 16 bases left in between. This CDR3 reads CASSLGGSSRVNEQFF. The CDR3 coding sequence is TGTGCCAGCAGCTTAGGCGGGTCTTCTCGGGTCAATGAGCAGTTCTTC.

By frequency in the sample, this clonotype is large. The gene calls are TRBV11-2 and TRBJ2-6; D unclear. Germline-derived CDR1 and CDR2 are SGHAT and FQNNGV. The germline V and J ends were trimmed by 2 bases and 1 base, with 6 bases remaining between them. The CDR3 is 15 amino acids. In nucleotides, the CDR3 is TGTGCCAGCAGCTTATGGGGTTCTGGGGCCAACGTCCTGACTTTC. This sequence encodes CASSLWGSGANVLTF.

The CDR3, as DNA: TGTGCCAGCAGTGTACGTGGGGGGGCATACGAGCAGTACTTC. Residues: CASSVRGGAYEQYF. The chain combines TRBV6-1 with TRBJ2-7, with D perhaps matching TRBD2 (7 bases). The CDR3 is made up of 14 amino acids. The ends were cut back, 4 bases at V and 4 bases at J, with 14 bases in the middle. Per germline, CDR1 MNHNS and CDR2 SASEGT.

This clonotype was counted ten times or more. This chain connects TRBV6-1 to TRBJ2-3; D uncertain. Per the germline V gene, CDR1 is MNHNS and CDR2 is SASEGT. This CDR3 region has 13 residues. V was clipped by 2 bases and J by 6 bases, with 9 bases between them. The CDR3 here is CASSELPGDTQYF. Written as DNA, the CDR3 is TGTGCCAGCAGTGAACTTCCCGGGGATACGCAGTATTTT.

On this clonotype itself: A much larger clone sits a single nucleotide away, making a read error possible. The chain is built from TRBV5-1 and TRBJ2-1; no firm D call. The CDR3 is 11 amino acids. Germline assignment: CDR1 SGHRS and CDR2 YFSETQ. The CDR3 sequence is CANSLEGEQFF. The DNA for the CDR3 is TGCGCCAACAGCTTGGAAGGTGAGCAGTTCTTC.

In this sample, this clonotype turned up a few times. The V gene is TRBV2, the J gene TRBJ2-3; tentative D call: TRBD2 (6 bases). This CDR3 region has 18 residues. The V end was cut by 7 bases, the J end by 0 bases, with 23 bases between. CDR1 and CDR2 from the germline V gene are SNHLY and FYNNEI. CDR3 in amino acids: CASMKGLGRRGSTDTQYF. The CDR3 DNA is TGTGCCAGCATGAAAGGTCTGGGGCGGCGGGGTAGCACAGATACGCAGTATTTT.

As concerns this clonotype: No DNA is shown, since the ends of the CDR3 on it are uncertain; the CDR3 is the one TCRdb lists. The CDR3 sequence is CASSFASGIETRYF. The V call is TRBV11-2, the J call TRBJ2-5; no check of the table's D call, TRBD2, against the DNA was made. The CDR3 totals 14 residues, both ends included. Looked up from germline, CDR1 is SGHAT and CDR2 is FQNNGV.

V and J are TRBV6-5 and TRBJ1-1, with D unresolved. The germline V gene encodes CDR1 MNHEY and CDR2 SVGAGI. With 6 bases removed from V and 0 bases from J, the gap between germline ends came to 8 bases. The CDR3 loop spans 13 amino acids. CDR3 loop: CASSPQLNTEAFF. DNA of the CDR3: TGTGCCAGCAGCCCCCAGCTGAACACTGAAGCTTTCTTT.

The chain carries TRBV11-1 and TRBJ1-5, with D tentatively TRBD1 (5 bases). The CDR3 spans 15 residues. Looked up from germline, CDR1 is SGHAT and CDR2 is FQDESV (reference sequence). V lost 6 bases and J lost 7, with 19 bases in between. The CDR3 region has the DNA TGTGCCAGCAGTCATAGCGGGGGAGGGACCCAGCCCCAGCATTTT. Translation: CASSHSGGGTQPQHF.

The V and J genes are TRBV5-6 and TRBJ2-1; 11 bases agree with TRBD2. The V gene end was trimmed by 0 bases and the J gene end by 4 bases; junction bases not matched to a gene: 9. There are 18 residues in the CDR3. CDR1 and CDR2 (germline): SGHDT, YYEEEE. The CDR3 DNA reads TGTGCCAGCAGCTTGGGGCTAGCGGGAGGAGGGGGGTACAATGAGCAGTTCTTC. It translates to CASSLGLAGGGGYNEQFF.

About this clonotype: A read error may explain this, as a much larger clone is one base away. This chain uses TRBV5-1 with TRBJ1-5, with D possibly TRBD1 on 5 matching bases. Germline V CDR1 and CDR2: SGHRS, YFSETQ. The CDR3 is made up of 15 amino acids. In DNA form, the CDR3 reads TGCGTCAGCAGCTTGTGGGGGTTTAGCAATCAGCCCCAGCATTTT. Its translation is CVSSLWGFSNQPQHF.